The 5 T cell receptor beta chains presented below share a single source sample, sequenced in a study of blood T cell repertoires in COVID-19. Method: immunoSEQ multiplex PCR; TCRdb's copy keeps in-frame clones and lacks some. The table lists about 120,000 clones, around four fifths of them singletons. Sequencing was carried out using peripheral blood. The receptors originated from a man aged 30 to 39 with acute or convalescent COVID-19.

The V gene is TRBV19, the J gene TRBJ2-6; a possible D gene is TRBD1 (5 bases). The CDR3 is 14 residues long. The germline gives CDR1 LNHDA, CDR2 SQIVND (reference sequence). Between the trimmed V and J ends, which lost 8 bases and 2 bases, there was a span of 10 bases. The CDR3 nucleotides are TGTGCCAGTTCGGCCAGGGCTGGGGCCAACGTCCTGACTTTC. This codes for CASSARAGANVLTF.

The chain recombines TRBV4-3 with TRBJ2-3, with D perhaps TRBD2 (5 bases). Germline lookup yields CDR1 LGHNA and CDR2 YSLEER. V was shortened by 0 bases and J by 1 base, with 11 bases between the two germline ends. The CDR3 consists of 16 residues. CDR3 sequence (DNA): TGCGCCAGCAGCCAAGATGGTGTTAGCGGCACAGATACGCAGTATTTT. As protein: CASSQDGVSGTDTQYF.

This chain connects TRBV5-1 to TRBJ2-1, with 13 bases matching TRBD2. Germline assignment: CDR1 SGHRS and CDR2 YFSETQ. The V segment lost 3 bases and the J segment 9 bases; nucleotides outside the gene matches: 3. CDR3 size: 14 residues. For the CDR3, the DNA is TGCGCCAGCAGCTCCCGGACTAGCGGGAGTGAGCAGTTCTTC. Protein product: CASSSRTSGSEQFF.

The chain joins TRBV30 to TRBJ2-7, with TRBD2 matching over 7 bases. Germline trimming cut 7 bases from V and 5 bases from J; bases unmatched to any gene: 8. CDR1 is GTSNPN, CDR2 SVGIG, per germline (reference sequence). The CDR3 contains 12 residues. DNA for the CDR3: TGTGCCTCGGGGAGGGCGGGTGACGAGCAGTACTTC. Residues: CASGRAGDEQYF.

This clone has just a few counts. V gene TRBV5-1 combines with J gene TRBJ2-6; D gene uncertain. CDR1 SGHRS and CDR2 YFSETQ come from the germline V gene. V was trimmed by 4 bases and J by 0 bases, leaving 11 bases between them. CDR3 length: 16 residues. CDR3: CASSGDVLSGANVLTF. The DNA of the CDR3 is TGCGCCAGCAGCGGAGACGTGCTCTCTGGGGCCAACGTCCTGACTTTC. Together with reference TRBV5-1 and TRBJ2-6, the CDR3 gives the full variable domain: KAGVTQTPRYLIKTRGQQVTLSCSPISGHRSVSWYQQTPGQGLQFLFEYFSETQRNKGNFPGRFSGRQFSNSRSEMNVSTLELGDSALYLCASSGDVLSGANVLTFGAGSRLTVL.